The entry below gives a single TCR beta chain sequence along with its context. Its antigen is unidentified. From germline, CDR1 is SGHVS and CDR2 FQNEAQ. The CDR3 sequence is 14 residues long. V was pared by 2 bases and J by 1 base, with 8 bases between. Measured with immunoSEQ multiplex PCR; TCRdb has only the in-frame clones, and not every one. The table has some 8,700 clones, over 90% seen once. The data belong to a study of graft-versus-host responses after intestinal transplantation. As for the study in general: The transplants performed in recipients were multivisceral, liver-intestinal, or isolated intestinal. Tacrolimus plus steroids were given to all recipients for roughly three years, preceded by anti-thymocyte globulin induction.

Whole-study results and caveats: When patients had graft-donor T cell macrochimerism, their allografts held high graft-versus-host to host-versus-graft clonal ratios.

This TCR came from a human patient who received an intestinal transplant, so some T cells may come from the graft donor. Sequencing used PBMCs, obtained 11 days after intestinal transplantation. J is TRBJ1-1 and V is TRBV7-8, with no clear D. CDR3 in amino acids: CASSLRRENTEAFF. The CDR3 bases are TGTGCCAGCAGCTTAAGGAGGGAGAACACTGAAGCTTTCTTT.